The clone carrying this T cell receptor beta chain occurred many times. Antigen: not known. V was clipped by 1 base and J by 4 bases, with 9 bases between them. Germline-derived CDR1 and CDR2 are SGHTA and FQGTGA. CDR3 size: 14 residues. These data are taken from a study of T cell repertoires in cytomegalovirus infection. In the study overall: It can be stated that public TCR beta signatures indicated CMV infection as well as a matching HLA type. Overall study results and limits: Dominating the ex vivo response were HLA-C-restricted CMV-specific TCR beta clonotypes. Identification of carriers of CMV plus the relevant HLA was performed using cumulative public TCR beta family frequency.

TCRdb processed the reads anew with MiXCR; each CDR3 protein has one entry. In the table there are about 310,000 distinct CDR3 sequences, around 9.1% of which are singletons. The chain recombines TRBV7-3 with TRBJ2-3; D ambiguous. The sequence was obtained from a human donor in good health (CMV status not recorded). Some clones in this sample may be carry-over from other donors' samples. The sequencing sample was made of PBMCs. The CDR3 loop reads CASSLSHQADTQYF. Here the CDR3 DNA reads TGTGCCAGCAGCTTAAGTCATCAGGCAGATACGCAGTATTTT.